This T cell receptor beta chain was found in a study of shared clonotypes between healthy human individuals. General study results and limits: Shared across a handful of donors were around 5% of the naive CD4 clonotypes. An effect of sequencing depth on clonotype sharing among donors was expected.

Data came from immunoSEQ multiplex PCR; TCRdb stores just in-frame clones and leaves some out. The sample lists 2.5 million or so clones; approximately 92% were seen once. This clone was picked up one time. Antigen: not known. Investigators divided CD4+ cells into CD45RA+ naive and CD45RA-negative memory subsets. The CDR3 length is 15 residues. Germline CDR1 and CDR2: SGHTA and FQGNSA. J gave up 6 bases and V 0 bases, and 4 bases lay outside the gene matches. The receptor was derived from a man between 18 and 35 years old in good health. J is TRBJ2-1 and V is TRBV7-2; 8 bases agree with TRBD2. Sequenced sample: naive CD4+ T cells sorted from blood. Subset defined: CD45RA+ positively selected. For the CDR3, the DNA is TGTGCCAGCAGCTTAGCGGCGGGGGGCTTCAATGAGCAGTTCTTC. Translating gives CASSLAAGGFNEQFF.